This T cell receptor beta chain derives from a study of blood T cell repertoires in COVID-19 (dated by TCRdb to 2020 to 2022). In terms of the full investigation: Samples covering the acute and convalescent phases of COVID-19 were provided by collaborators in the United States, Italy and Spain. The prospective study material was composed of cDNA or gDNA derived from T cells, B-cell-depleted T cells, or PBMCs. Deeply sampled blood TCRbeta repertoires from subjects exposed to, actively infected with, or recovered from COVID-19 were included in the dataset. The repertoires were released in a freely available public database meant as a resource for research on the immune response to SARS-CoV-2. The samples were drawn from two sources: the first 160 participants of the ongoing ImmuneRACE study, and fewer than 1,500 subjects contributed by 6 global collaborators. The sample metadata nearly always contained a de-identified subject ID, COVID-19 status, age in years and sex. Where HLA class I and class II types were available, the types were taken from metadata supplied by the sample provider, not from assay-based typing.

In Seattle, one collaborating source enrolled patients while the infection was active and tracked those patients longitudinally over the course of disease. Each collaborating institution followed its own protocols to collect whole blood in K2EDTA tubes. Collaborator samples were shipped for TCRbeta analysis as frozen whole blood, isolated PBMCs, or DNA extracted from either sample type. With respect to this clone: It lacks a known antigen. No base quality values were provided; no much bigger clone lies one nucleotide off.

Results and caveats for the whole study, not just this receptor: The amount of clinical and demographic metadata varied by source and participant and was provided uncurated.

TCRbeta CDR3 regions were amplified from genomic DNA by means of the immunoSEQ Assay, a bias-controlled multiplex PCR. On the authors' methods: The number of nucleated cells in each sample was estimated by amplification of reference gene primers within the assay. To quantify the absolute abundance of each unique TCRbeta CDR3 rearrangement, sequence reads were collapsed and filtered. For each sample, productive Simpson clonality was calculated by taking the square root of Simpson's diversity index across productive rearrangements. Sourced from immuneACCESS, this table was stored by TCRdb with only in-frame sequences that have V and J called. A share of the clones is absent; for the studies checked, an unresolved V gene accounts for under half, and the remainder has no known explanation. V, J and clone size derive from that table, while D and trimming were established from the DNA sequence. For this sample there are 250,000 or so clones; 90% appear just once. In total, the top ten clones hold 2.1% of the sample.

The CDR3 starts with the cysteine, ends with the phenylalanine, and has 16 residues. The read is trimmed to its CDR3 DNA, 48 bases read in frame from base 1. From a lookup of the germline V gene, CDR1 and CDR2 are MGHDK and SYGVNS. Ends trimmed: V by 6 bases, J by 1 base; bases unmatched to a gene: 9. The source of this sequence is a woman aged 60-75 years with COVID-19, enrolled during active disease. The sample consisted of peripheral blood. The sequence joins TRBV25-1 to TRBJ1-1, and 9 bases in between align with TRBD1. The sequenced DNA: TGTGCCAGCAGCCTAGGGCCGGGACAGGGGAACACTGAAGCTTTCTTT. Translated, this gives CASSLGPGQGNTEAFF.